The 5 T cell receptor beta chains given below trace back to one sample, sequenced in a study of cytomegalovirus exposure and HLA in healthy donors. 60 Vbeta and 13 Jbeta primers were used in PCR. Measured with immunoSEQ multiplex PCR; TCRdb has only the in-frame clones, and not every one. The sample holds tens of thousands of clones, 70% to 75% seen once. Sequencing was carried out using PBMCs. All receptors come from a woman aged 45-60 years in good health and CMV-seropositive.

J is TRBJ1-1 and V is TRBV6-5; D remains unclear. This CDR3 comprises 12 residues. The germline V gene encodes CDR1 MNHEY and CDR2 SVGAGI. Trimming left V 2 bases short and J 6 bases short, with 7 bases between. DNA for the CDR3: TGTGCCAGCAGTTACGGGCCCGCTGAAGCTTTCTTT. Residues: CASSYGPAEAFF.

This sequence joins TRBV5-6 and TRBJ2-3; 8 positions agree with TRBD2. CDR3 size: 15 residues. V lost 1 base to trimming and J lost 0 bases; unmatched junction nucleotides: 1. The V gene's germline CDR1 is SGHDT and CDR2 YYEEEE. The CDR3 protein is CASSLRGGSTDTQYF. The CDR3 region has the DNA TGTGCCAGCAGCTTGCGGGGGGGTAGCACAGATACGCAGTATTTT.

The genes are TRBV29-1 and TRBJ2-1; TRBD2 might be the D (5 bases). Trimming took 1 base from V and 10 from J, leaving 17 bases between them. Looked up from germline, CDR1 is SQVTM and CDR2 is ANQGSEA. The length of the CDR3 is 14 residues. The CDR3 bases are TGCAGCGTTGAAGCCGGCGCCCAGCGGCGCGAGCAGTTCTTC. Protein: CSVEAGAQRREQFF.

In its sample, this clone was seen a few times. This chain connects TRBV10-3 to TRBJ1-5; D gene uncertain. The CDR3 has 15 amino acids. Germline loops: CDR1 ENHRY, CDR2 SYGVKD. V lost 0 bases and J lost 0, with 6 bases in between. CDR3 bases: TGTGCCATCAGTGAGTCAGAGAATAGCAATCAGCCCCAGCATTTT. This encodes CAISESENSNQPQHF.

The gene calls are TRBV5-1 and TRBJ2-1; 8 positions agree with TRBD2. The germline CDR1 and CDR2 sequences are SGHRS and YFSETQ. This CDR3 has 17 residues. J lost 2 bases, V lost 2 bases, and 9 bases had no gene match. CDR3 bases: TGCGCCAGCAGCTTACGGGTCGCGGGAGGCACCTACAATGAGCAGTTCTTC. It encodes CASSLRVAGGTYNEQFF.